Each of the 30 T cell receptor beta chains below was sequenced from the same sample in a study of cytomegalovirus exposure and HLA in healthy donors. The PCR employed 60 Vbeta primers together with 13 Jbeta primers. Sequenced by immunoSEQ multiplex PCR; TCRdb stores in-frame clones only, minus some. The sample has some 160,000 clones, roughly 80% seen once. The specimen was PBMCs. These receptor sequences come from a male donor in good health and CMV-seronegative.

This clone came up a few times. The V call is TRBV30, the J call TRBJ2-1; TRBD1 agrees at 10 bases. Germline-derived CDR1 and CDR2 are GTSNPN and SVGIG (reference sequence). This CDR3 contains 14 residues. With V trimmed by 7 bases and J by 2 bases, 5 bases remained unmatched. DNA for the CDR3: TGTGCCTCTCAGACAGGGGGCACCTACAATGAGCAGTTCTTC. Protein: CASQTGGTYNEQFF.

This chain joins TRBV6-6 and TRBJ1-1, with 7 positions matching TRBD1. The V gene's germline CDR1 is MNHNY and CDR2 SVGAGI (reference sequence). V dropped 7 bases and J dropped 4; count of bases not matched to a gene: 9. The CDR3 covers 14 residues. The DNA for the CDR3 is TGTGCCAGCACGGCGACAGGGTCGGGCACTGAAGCTTTCTTT. This sequence encodes CASTATGSGTEAFF.

V usage is TRBV27 and J usage is TRBJ1-1, with D possibly TRBD1 on 6 matching bases. Germline lookup yields CDR1 MNHEY and CDR2 SMNVEV (reference sequence). V was clipped by 5 bases and J by 6 bases, with 16 bases between them. The CDR3 contains 14 residues. CDR3 loop: CASSRYRVESEAFF. DNA of the CDR3: TGTGCCAGCAGTAGATACAGGGTGGAGTCTGAAGCTTTCTTT.

The chain couples TRBV5-1 to TRBJ1-5; maybe TRBD1 (5 bases). Germline V gene sequence: CDR1 SGHRS, CDR2 YFSETQ. This CDR3 spans 15 amino acids. Trimming stripped 1 base from V and 3 bases from J, with 11 bases between. In DNA, the CDR3 is TGCGCCAGCAGCTTGACAGGCCATTCCAATCAGCCCCAGCATTTT. This translates into CASSLTGHSNQPQHF. The full variable domain, its missing parts supplied by reference TRBV5-1 and TRBJ1-5, is KAGVTQTPRYLIKTRGQQVTLSCSPISGHRSVSWYQQTPGQGLQFLFEYFSETQRNKGNFPGRFSGRQFSNSRSEMNVSTLELGDSALYLCASSLTGHSNQPQHFGDGTRLSIL.

In DNA form, the CDR3 reads TGTGCCTGGACAGGGGACGGCAATCAGCCCCAGCATTTT. Translated, it gives CAWTGDGNQPQHF. V is TRBV30 and J is TRBJ1-5; D may be TRBD1 (6 bases). Germline lookup yields CDR1 GTSNPN and CDR2 SVGIG (reference sequence). Trimming removed 4 bases from V and 2 bases from J, with 9 bases in between. The CDR3 has 13 residues.

The chain employs TRBV4-1 and TRBJ1-4; 9 bases align to TRBD1. The CDR3 runs to 17 residues. Per germline, CDR1 MGHRA and CDR2 YSYEKL. Trimming cost V 0 bases and J 8 bases; bases outside gene matches: 10. For the CDR3, the DNA is TGCGCCAGCAGCCAAGACATTATTGGACAGGGGCGCGAAAAACTGTTTTTT. The encoded protein is CASSQDIIGQGREKLFF.

The chain joins TRBV6-5 to TRBJ1-6, with TRBD1 matching 10 bases. Losses at the gene ends were 6 bases for V and 6 bases for J; bases not matched to a gene: 2. CDR3 length: 14 residues. Germline V gives CDR1 MNHEY, CDR2 SVGAGI. This CDR3 reads CASSRDRGNSPLHF. CDR3 nucleotides: TGTGCCAGCAGCCGGGACAGGGGTAATTCACCCCTCCACTTT.

V usage is TRBV10-1 and J usage is TRBJ1-1; the D is unclear. Trimming left V 9 bases short and J 5 bases short, with 19 bases between. The CDR3 sequence is 14 residues long. CDR1 and CDR2 (germline): WNHNN, SYGVQD (reference sequence). The CDR3 sequence: CASLKRRSVTEAFF. The CDR3 coding sequence is TGCGCCAGTCTCAAACGACGGAGTGTGACTGAAGCTTTCTTT.

This sequence joins TRBV30 and TRBJ1-2, with D possibly matching TRBD1 (6 bases). V was shortened by 4 bases and J by 8 bases, with 23 bases between the two germline ends. Germline V gives CDR1 GTSNPN, CDR2 SVGIG (reference sequence). The CDR3 length is 15 residues. The CDR3 sequence: CAWTKYAGAGSGYTF. CDR3 DNA sequence: TGTGCCTGGACCAAATACGCGGGGGCCGGGTCCGGCTACACCTTC.

This chain uses TRBV27 with TRBJ2-7; D uncertain. In germline, CDR1 is MNHEY, CDR2 SMNVEV (reference sequence). V lost 6 bases and J lost 8, with 14 bases in between. The CDR3 extends over 12 amino acids. The CDR3 spells CASRRRSEKQYF. The CDR3 nucleotides are TGTGCCAGCAGGCGGCGGTCTGAGAAGCAGTACTTC.

Only a few counts were recorded for this clone. The J gene is TRBJ1-2, the V gene TRBV19; a weak D match, TRBD1 (6 bases). In germline, CDR1 is LNHDA, CDR2 SQIVND (reference sequence). The CDR3 runs 14 residues. The V gene lost 7 bases and the J gene lost 3 bases, with 15 bases spanning the gap. The CDR3 coding sequence is TGTGCCAGTACCCGCCGGGGGGCTGACTATGGCTACACCTTC. This sequence encodes CASTRRGADYGYTF.

The rearrangement links TRBV5-8 to TRBJ2-1; TRBD1 matches 7 bases. This CDR3 contains 15 residues. Germline V gene sequence: CDR1 SGHTS, CDR2 YDEGEE. V shed 4 bases and J 0 bases; nucleotides not matched to a gene: 4. The CDR3 spells CASSMTGYSYNEQFF. DNA for the CDR3: TGTGCCAGCAGCATGACAGGGTACTCCTACAATGAGCAGTTCTTC.

The chain carries TRBV11-3 and TRBJ2-1, with 9 bases fitting TRBD2. V gave up 1 base and J gave up 2 bases; unmatched junction bases: 0. From germline, CDR1 is SGHNT and CDR2 YENEEA. CDR3 size: 15 residues. The CDR3 region is CASSLVAGAYNEQFF. CDR3 sequence (DNA): TGTGCCAGCAGCTTAGTAGCGGGGGCCTACAATGAGCAGTTCTTC.

This clone was detected a few times. This chain connects TRBV4-1 to TRBJ1-5; TRBD1 is a possible D gene (5 bases). The CDR3 has 15 residues. Trimming pared 5 bases from V and 0 bases from J, leaving 11 bases between. Germline CDR1 reads MGHRA; CDR2 reads YSYEKL. The CDR3 spells CASSALGGSNQPQHF. CDR3 DNA sequence: TGCGCCAGCAGCGCCTTGGGGGGTAGCAATCAGCCCCAGCATTTT.

The chain couples TRBV27 to TRBJ1-1; 7 nucleotides agree with TRBD1. The V and J ends lost 4 bases and 7 bases, in that order; junction bases with no gene match: 3. The CDR3 is 12 residues long. The germline V gene has CDR1 MNHEY and CDR2 SMNVEV (reference sequence). The DNA for the CDR3 is TGTGCCAGCAGTTACACAGGGGATGAAGCTTTCTTT. Protein product: CASSYTGDEAFF.

As regards this clone: The identical CDR3 is also encoded by other nucleotide sequences in the sample. The chain recombines TRBV4-1 with TRBJ2-7, with a tentative D call TRBD1 (6 bases). Germline values: CDR1 MGHRA, CDR2 YSYEKL. The CDR3 covers 17 residues. V was cut by 0 bases and J by 2 bases, with 17 bases left in between. CDR3 nucleotides: TGCGCCAGCAGCCAAGATATCGAGCGACAGGCGGCCTACGAGCAGTACTTC. It codes for CASSQDIERQAAYEQYF.

Points on this clone: Germline is not matched at one junction end, which may reflect a read error. The J gene is TRBJ2-1, the V gene TRBV6-1; maybe TRBD2 (7 bases). CDR3 length equals 11 residues. Germline assignment: CDR1 MNHNS and CDR2 SASEGT. The CDR3 is CASRGGAGRVF. DNA for the CDR3: TGTGCCAGCAGGGGGGGGGCAGGGAGAGTCTTC.

In the case of this clone: At one of its ends the junction is not consistent with the germline gene, which may arise from a read error. The chain combines TRBV18 with TRBJ2-6; D perhaps matches TRBD1 (5 bases). Germline CDR1 and CDR2: KGHSH and LQKENI. The CDR3 covers 14 residues. CDR3 coding DNA: TGTGCCAGCTCACCGAGCTCTGGGGCCAACGGCCTGACTTTC. As protein: CASSPSSGANGLTF.

The rearrangement links TRBV9 to TRBJ2-6; D possibly corresponds to TRBD2 (5 bases). Per the germline V gene, CDR1 is SGDLS and CDR2 is YYNGEE. The CDR3 runs to 18 residues. V lost 4 bases and J 0 bases, leaving 17 bases between the germline ends. The CDR3 is CASSPLGADSSGANVLTF. In DNA, the CDR3 is TGTGCCAGCAGCCCCTTGGGAGCCGATAGCTCTGGGGCCAACGTCCTGACTTTC. Full variable domain (outside the CDR3, taken from reference TRBV9 and TRBJ2-6): DSGVTQTPKHLITATGQRVTLRCSPRSGDLSVYWYQQSLDQGLQFLIQYYNGEERAKGNILERFSAQQFPDLHSELNLSSLELGDSALYFCASSPLGADSSGANVLTFGAGSRLTVL.

The V and J genes are TRBV6-5 and TRBJ2-3; weak D call: TRBD2 (5 bases). The ends were cut back, 2 bases at V and 3 bases at J, with 12 bases in the middle. CDR1 is MNHEY, CDR2 SVGAGI, per germline. The CDR3 length is 15 residues. CDR3: CASSYRRVTTDTQYF. The CDR3 nucleotides read TGTGCCAGCAGTTACAGGCGGGTTACTACAGATACGCAGTATTTT.

J is TRBJ1-5 and V is TRBV7-9; a weak D match, TRBD1 (5 bases). V was cut by 4 bases and J by 7 bases, with 11 bases left in between. The germline V gene encodes CDR1 SEHNR and CDR2 FQNEAQ (reference sequence). The length of the CDR3 is 13 residues. This CDR3 reads CASSSSRGQPQHF. The CDR3 DNA sequence: TGTGCCAGCAGCTCCTCAAGGGGACAGCCCCAGCATTTT.

In this sample, this clone turned up a few times. The CDR3 is CAIRPDFGGEKLFF. DNA for the CDR3: TGTGCCATCAGGCCGGATTTCGGGGGAGAAAAACTGTTTTTT. The chain combines TRBV10-3 with TRBJ1-4, with D possibly TRBD1 on 5 matching bases. The CDR3 totals 14 residues. V lost 6 bases and J 8 bases, leaving 16 bases between the germline ends. Per germline, CDR1 ENHRY and CDR2 SYGVKD.

The J gene is TRBJ2-2, the V gene TRBV5-1, with 12 bases lining up with TRBD2. CDR3 length equals 15 residues. Germline-derived CDR1 and CDR2 are SGHRS and YFSETQ. V gave up 4 bases and J gave up 4 bases; unmatched junction bases: 2. CDR3 in amino acids: CASSALAGGTGELFF. The CDR3 DNA reads TGCGCCAGCAGCGCACTAGCGGGGGGCACCGGGGAGCTGTTTTTT.

In its sample, this clone was seen a few times. This chain joins TRBV6-6 and TRBJ1-5, with D perhaps matching TRBD1 (5 bases). The CDR3 totals 15 residues. Germline V lookup: CDR1 MNHNY, CDR2 SVGAGI (reference sequence). V was shortened by 5 bases and J by 5 bases, with 16 bases between the two germline ends. The CDR3 region is CASSVSGARHQPQHF. The CDR3 region has the DNA TGTGCCAGCAGTGTGAGCGGGGCTAGGCATCAGCCCCAGCATTTT.

The chain joins TRBV18 to TRBJ2-5; 8 nucleotides align to TRBD2. Germline CDR1 KGHSH, CDR2 LQKENI. The length of the CDR3 is 14 residues. The ends lost 6 bases at V and 1 base at J; junction bases unmatched: 4. The CDR3 protein is CASSPTSGQETQYF. The CDR3 DNA reads as TGTGCCAGCTCTCCTACTAGCGGCCAAGAGACCCAGTACTTC.

This rearrangement joins TRBV9 to TRBJ1-1, with D maybe TRBD1 (5 bases). Germline loops: CDR1 SGDLS, CDR2 YYNGEE. V shed 2 bases and J shed 3 bases, with 11 bases lying between them. This CDR3 has 14 amino acids. The CDR3 reads CASSVGRADTEAFF. The CDR3 DNA is TGTGCCAGCAGCGTCGGCAGGGCGGACACTGAAGCTTTCTTT.

The CDR3 is CATGSYTVNYGYTF. For the CDR3, the DNA is TGTGCCACGGGGTCCTACACGGTTAACTATGGCTACACCTTC. This sequence joins TRBV7-9 and TRBJ1-2; no definite D call. Germline assignment: CDR1 SEHNR and CDR2 FQNEAQ (reference sequence). This CDR3 has 14 residues. V lost 10 bases, J lost 1 base, and 16 bases lay in between.

The chain combines TRBV5-1 with TRBJ2-2; D remains ambiguous. The V gene lost 9 bases and the J gene lost 0 bases, with 15 bases spanning the gap. This CDR3 is built from 15 residues. Germline V gene data show CDR1 as SGHRS and CDR2 as YFSETQ. Written as DNA, the CDR3 is TGCGCCACCCGCCCGCTAGGATCGAACACCGGGGAGCTGTTTTTT. Translating gives CATRPLGSNTGELFF.

V and J are TRBV2 and TRBJ1-2, with D possibly being TRBD1 (5 bases). The CDR3 spans 16 residues. Deletions cut 4 bases from V and 2 bases from J, with 17 bases between. Germline CDR1 SNHLY, CDR2 FYNNEI. Written as DNA, the CDR3 is TGTGCCAGCAGTGGAAAAAGGGCAGGGCCCAACTATGGCTACACCTTC. This gives the protein CASSGKRAGPNYGYTF.

The chain couples TRBV10-3 to TRBJ2-7; D possibly corresponds to TRBD2 (6 bases). The CDR3 consists of 15 residues. V was trimmed by 6 bases and J by 3 bases, leaving 18 bases between them. CDR1 and CDR2 (germline): ENHRY, SYGVKD. CDR3 region: CAISAGGTYYYEQYF. The CDR3 nucleotides read TGTGCCATCAGCGCCGGGGGAACCTACTACTACGAGCAGTACTTC.